The sequence of this T cell receptor (beta chain) was determined in a study of T cell responses to AZD1222 COVID-19 vaccine. Between the trimmed V and J ends, which lost 0 bases and 1 base, there was a span of 4 bases. The length of the CDR3 is 13 residues. The V gene's germline CDR1 is SGHRS and CDR2 YFSETQ. Generated by immunoSEQ multiplex PCR, the TCRdb table keeps only in-frame clones and is missing some. This sample has 130,000 to 150,000 clones, with around 91% found just once. General study findings and limits: Spike regions recognized by vaccine-associated CD4 TCRs spanned the protein, led by 160-218 and 743-854. A rise in Spike-specific TCR breadth and depth followed two AZD1222 doses. Donor demographics were predominantly white British with a female majority; clonal diversity may be underestimated.

With regard to this clone: Its cognate antigen is unknown.

J is TRBJ2-5 and V is TRBV5-1; D unresolved. The clonotype comes from an adult in good health. Sequencing was performed on peripheral blood, taken on day 0 of AZD1222 vaccination. The CDR3 region is CASSLGSQETQYF. The DNA of the CDR3 is TGCGCCAGCAGCTTGGGCAGCCAAGAGACCCAGTACTTC.